At least ten counts were recorded for the clone carrying this T cell receptor (beta chain). Its antigen is currently unknown. The data were obtained in a study of T cells after yellow fever vaccination. Study-level background: Fractions of limited cellularity were prepared by means of SMART-Seq v4 Ultra Low Input.

Broader study findings: Most primary-vaccination clones recurred post-booster (approximately 95% CD4, 88% CD8). Clonotypes appearing in both CD4 and CD8 compartments existed, and their share was small.

Conversion of TCR transcripts into cDNA relied on 5'RACE template switching, which added a universal primer site and UMIs. A single record per CDR3 protein comes from TCRdb applying MiXCR to the 5' RACE reads. The repertoire consists of more than 110,000 distinct CDR3 sequences, with around 6.3% occurring once and the leading ten covering under 0.7%. The sequences come from CD4+ T cells sorted from PBMCs, collected 10 days after the yellow fever booster vaccination. The clonotype comes from a man aged 30 to 45 who received the YFV17D yellow fever vaccine.

CDR3 bases: TGTGCCAGCAGCCCCCCAGGACTAGCGGGAAACACAGATACGCAGTATTTT. As protein: CASSPPGLAGNTDTQYF. This sequence joins TRBV7-9 and TRBJ2-3; TRBD2 matches 12 bases. CDR3 size: 17 residues. Trimming cost V 5 bases and J 2 bases; bases outside gene matches: 8. Germline CDR1 is SEHNR and CDR2 is FQNEAQ (reference sequence).